These 28 T cell receptor beta chains were sequenced from one sample in a study of blood T cell repertoires in COVID-19. Using immunoSEQ multiplex PCR, the repertoire was profiled, and TCRdb retains in-frame clones only, with some absent. The sample records over 150,000 clones, 65% to 85% being singletons. Material: peripheral blood. The receptor source for this set is a woman between 40 and 50 years old with COVID-19, enrolled during active disease.

The chain uses TRBV10-3 and TRBJ1-2, with 10 positions matching TRBD1. The CDR3 has 14 residues. V dropped 3 bases and J dropped 4; count of bases not matched to a gene: 2. Germline CDR1 reads ENHRY; CDR2 reads SYGVKD. The CDR3: CAISDRDRGYGYTF. The CDR3 DNA sequence: TGTGCCATCAGTGACCGGGACAGGGGCTATGGCTACACCTTC.

This chain uses TRBV4-1 with TRBJ1-6; possible D gene TRBD1, 5 bases. The CDR3 loop spans 17 amino acids. Germline V gene data show CDR1 as MGHRA and CDR2 as YSYEKL. V was trimmed by 3 bases and J by 8 bases, leaving 20 bases between them. This CDR3 reads CASSQAQSQGIHSPLHF. In DNA form, the CDR3 reads TGCGCCAGCAGCCAGGCCCAATCGCAGGGAATTCATTCACCCCTCCACTTT.

This rearrangement joins TRBV29-1 to TRBJ2-7, with D tentatively TRBD2 (5 bases). The V and J ends lost 4 bases and 1 base respectively, with 8 bases between them. The CDR3 has 12 amino acids. Germline CDR1 is SQVTM and CDR2 is ANQGSEA. CDR3 nucleotide sequence: TGCAGCGTTGCCCCGGGATCCTACGAGCAGTACTTC. It is translated as CSVAPGSYEQYF.

This chain joins TRBV6-2 or TRBV6-3 and TRBJ2-7; TRBD2 aligns across 11 bases. J gave up 4 bases and V 5 bases, and 4 bases lay outside the gene matches. The CDR3 has 14 amino acids. Germline V CDR1 and CDR2: MNHEY, SVGEGT. The CDR3 loop is CASSTPSGRYEQYF. The CDR3 bases are TGTGCCAGCAGTACGCCTAGCGGGAGGTACGAGCAGTACTTC.

The J gene is TRBJ2-2, the V gene TRBV6-6; 7 positions match TRBD1. V was clipped by 6 bases and J by 1 base; unmatched bases: 2. The germline V gene has CDR1 MNHNY and CDR2 SVGAGI (reference sequence). CDR3 length: 14 amino acids. CDR3 in amino acids: CASSRDRNTGELFF. The DNA for the CDR3 is TGTGCCAGCAGCCGGGACAGGAACACCGGGGAGCTGTTTTTT.

This chain uses TRBV18 with TRBJ2-3; 7 bases agree with TRBD2. V was pared by 3 bases and J by 1 base, with 10 bases of the junction left unmatched. The CDR3 consists of 17 residues. Germline loops: CDR1 KGHSH, CDR2 LQKENI. Here the CDR3 reads CASSPSGPGGGTDTQYF. CDR3 in DNA: TGTGCCAGCTCACCTTCGGGCCCGGGAGGCGGCACAGATACGCAGTATTTT.

This chain joins TRBV7-6 and TRBJ2-6; D uncertain. Germline V lookup: CDR1 SGHVS, CDR2 FNYEAQ. Trimming removed 2 bases from V and 0 bases from J, with 8 bases in between. The CDR3 runs 16 residues. The CDR3 DNA reads as TGTGCCAGCAGCTTAAAGACAACCTCTGGGGCCAACGTCCTGACTTTC. This translates into CASSLKTTSGANVLTF.

The V gene is TRBV4-1, the J gene TRBJ1-2; D remains unclear. This CDR3 has 12 amino acids. With 4 bases removed from V and 5 bases from J, the gap between germline ends came to 8 bases. The germline gives CDR1 MGHRA, CDR2 YSYEKL. The CDR3 loop is CASSLDTYGYTF. The CDR3 coding sequence is TGCGCCAGCAGCCTTGACACTTATGGCTACACCTTC.

This clone was seen a single time. The CDR3 reads CASSRGTDYEQYF. Written as DNA, the CDR3 is TGCGCCAGCAGCCGGGGGACAGACTACGAGCAGTACTTC. The chain joins TRBV4-1 to TRBJ2-7, with 7 nucleotides matching TRBD1. V lost 4 bases, J lost 3 bases, and 3 bases stayed unmatched. Germline V gene data show CDR1 as MGHRA and CDR2 as YSYEKL. This CDR3 spans 13 amino acids.

This clone is a singleton in its sample. This sequence joins TRBV7-9 and TRBJ2-1, with a weak D call TRBD1 (6 bases). Germline V lookup: CDR1 SEHNR, CDR2 FQNEAQ (reference sequence). The CDR3 is made up of 14 amino acids. V shed 1 base and J shed 10 bases, with 14 bases lying between them. The CDR3 spells CASSLVFSGGEQFF. DNA of the CDR3: TGTGCCAGCAGCTTAGTTTTCAGTGGGGGCGAGCAGTTCTTC.

V and J are TRBV10-3 and TRBJ2-7; 14 nucleotides match TRBD2. J was trimmed by 6 bases and V by 2 bases; bases with no gene match: 3. Per the germline V gene, CDR1 is ENHRY and CDR2 is SYGVKD. The CDR3 spans 15 residues. The CDR3 loop is CAISEGGLAGVEQYF. The CDR3 bases are TGTGCCATCAGTGAGGGGGGACTAGCGGGAGTCGAGCAGTACTTC.

This rearrangement joins TRBV2 to TRBJ2-7, with 8 positions matching TRBD2. V lost 4 bases, J lost 2 bases, and 7 bases stayed unmatched. Germline CDR1 reads SNHLY; CDR2 reads FYNNEI. The CDR3 is 15 residues long. CDR3 in amino acids: CASSGGLAGAYEQYF. DNA of the CDR3: TGTGCCAGCAGTGGTGGACTAGCTGGAGCCTACGAGCAGTACTTC. Supplemented by reference TRBV2 and TRBJ2-7, the full variable domain reads EPEVTQTPSHQVTQMGQEVILRCVPISNHLYFYWYRQILGQKVEFLVSFYNNEISEKSEIFDDQFSVERPDGSNFTLKIRSTKLEDSAMYFCASSGGLAGAYEQYFGPGTRLTVT.

The chain couples TRBV28 to TRBJ1-1; D gene unclear. CDR3 length equals 16 residues. V shed 2 bases and J shed 4 bases, with 17 bases lying between them. The germline CDR1 and CDR2 sequences are MDHEN and SYDVKM. The CDR3 loop reads CASSLETSDSGTEAFF. The CDR3 DNA sequence: TGTGCCAGCAGTTTAGAGACTAGCGATTCGGGCACTGAAGCTTTCTTT. The whole variable domain, filled in from reference TRBV28 and TRBJ1-1, reads DVKVTQSSRYLVKRTGEKVFLECVQDMDHENMFWYRQDPGLGLRLIYFSYDVKMKEKGDIPEGYSVSREKKERFSLILESASTNQTSMYLCASSLETSDSGTEAFFGQGTRLTVV.

The sample holds one count of this clone. This rearrangement joins TRBV19 to TRBJ2-3, with 11 bases fitting TRBD2. CDR1 is LNHDA, CDR2 SQIVND, per germline (reference sequence). The CDR3 spans 16 residues. Trimming took 5 bases from V and 4 from J; bases not matched to a gene: 8. The CDR3 coding sequence is TGTGCCAGTAGTCTGCTAGCGGGAGGCCTTGCAGATACGCAGTATTTT. This translates into CASSLLAGGLADTQYF.

The chain combines TRBV27 with TRBJ1-2; 9 bases map to TRBD1. The germline gives CDR1 MNHEY, CDR2 SMNVEV (reference sequence). CDR3 length: 16 amino acids. J lost 2 bases, V lost 3 bases, and 7 bases had no gene match. CDR3 in amino acids: CASSFSSGTGNYGYTF. CDR3 sequence (DNA): TGTGCCAGCAGTTTCTCCTCCGGGACAGGGAACTATGGCTACACCTTC.

The chain joins TRBV12-3 or TRBV12-4 to TRBJ1-2; D is possibly TRBD1 (5 bases). The CDR3 contains 11 residues. Deletions cut 8 bases from V and 4 bases from J, with 8 bases between. Here the CDR3 reads CASGGVYGYTF. CDR3 bases: TGTGCCAGCGGGGGGGTCTATGGCTACACCTTC.

This chain's CDR3 is CASSLRTSDIPQTQYF. The CDR3 DNA follows: TGTGCCAGCAGCTTACGGACTAGCGACATCCCGCAGACCCAGTACTTC. V gene TRBV7-6 combines with J gene TRBJ2-5; 9 nucleotides match TRBD2. CDR1 SGHVS and CDR2 FNYEAQ come from the germline V gene. The V segment lost 2 bases and the J segment 6 bases; nucleotides outside the gene matches: 10. The CDR3 has 16 amino acids.

V is TRBV6-6 and J is TRBJ2-7, with 8 bases matching TRBD1. CDR1 and CDR2 (germline): MNHNY, SVGAGI (reference sequence). V shed 5 bases, J shed 3 bases, and the junction held 6 bases outside the gene matches. This CDR3 contains 14 residues. CDR3 nucleotide sequence: TGTGCCAGCAGTAACCGACAGGGGATCTACGAGCAGTACTTC. Translated, it gives CASSNRQGIYEQYF.

The chain is built from TRBV4-2 and TRBJ2-7, with a weak D call TRBD1 (6 bases). V lost 1 base and J lost 4, with 20 bases in between. This CDR3 has 17 amino acids. Germline lookup yields CDR1 LGHNA and CDR2 YNFKEQ. This CDR3 reads CASSQVTLVGTGYEQYF. In DNA form, the CDR3 reads TGTGCCAGCAGCCAAGTGACCCTGGTAGGAACAGGGTACGAGCAGTACTTC.

J is TRBJ1-1 and V is TRBV9, with D tentatively TRBD1 (5 bases). Germline V lookup: CDR1 SGDLS, CDR2 YYNGEE. This CDR3 is 14 amino acids long. The V and J ends lost 1 base and 3 bases respectively, with 10 bases between them. CDR3 bases: TGTGCCAGCAGCGTAATAGTGGGGCACACTGAAGCTTTCTTT. This codes for CASSVIVGHTEAFF.

The V gene is TRBV6-1, the J gene TRBJ1-2; D ambiguous. Trimming shortened V by 3 bases and J by 4 bases, and 6 bases separated the two germline ends. Looked up from germline, CDR1 is MNHNS and CDR2 is SASEGT. This CDR3 has 12 amino acids. CDR3 region: CASSETGYGYTF. The CDR3 DNA is TGTGCCAGCAGTGAGACGGGCTATGGCTACACCTTC.

This clone was observed at least ten times. The CDR3, as DNA: TGTGCCAGCAGTTTAAACGGAGCCAGGGGCGAGCAGTACTTC. Translating it yields CASSLNGARGEQYF. The V and J genes are TRBV27 and TRBJ2-7; possibly TRBD1 for D (6 bases). CDR3 length: 14 amino acids. Germline V gene lookup returns CDR1 MNHEY and CDR2 SMNVEV (reference sequence). The germline V and J ends were trimmed by 2 bases and 6 bases, with 14 bases remaining between them.

The CDR3 DNA follows: TGTGCCAGCAGCCTGGGGACAGCTTTTGGGAAACTGTTTTTT. The encoded protein is CASSLGTAFGKLFF. This chain joins TRBV14 and TRBJ1-4; TRBD1 matches 7 bases. J lost 11 bases, V lost 4 bases, and 10 bases had no gene match. The CDR3 extends over 14 amino acids. From germline, CDR1 is SGHDN and CDR2 FVKESK.

This chain links TRBV23-1 with TRBJ1-1; D not resolved. TRBV23-1 is an open reading frame whose function is uncertain. The CDR3 extends over 16 amino acids. V lost 0 bases and J 0 bases, leaving 11 bases between the germline ends. As DNA, the CDR3 is TGCGCCAGCAGTCAATCTTCTATCAGGATGAACACTGAAGCTTTCTTT. It yields the protein CASSQSSIRMNTEAFF.

This clone was recorded once. This chain joins TRBV24-1 and TRBJ1-2; 8 bases fit TRBD1. This CDR3 comprises 15 residues. CDR1 is KGHDR and CDR2 is SFDVKD in the germline V gene. J gave up 4 bases and V 4 bases, and 7 bases lay outside the gene matches. CDR3 residues: CATSDPADRGYGYTF. The CDR3 DNA sequence: TGTGCCACCAGTGACCCCGCCGACAGGGGCTATGGCTACACCTTC.

The chain combines TRBV3-1 (or the pseudogene TRBV3-2) with TRBJ2-7; TRBD2 matches at 7 bases. The CDR3 contains 15 residues. The V and J ends lost 11 bases and 4 bases, in that order; junction bases with no gene match: 17. The germline V gene has CDR1 LGHDT and CDR2 YNNKEL (reference sequence). The CDR3: CASTPAAGRLYEQYF. In DNA form, the CDR3 reads TGTGCCTCAACCCCAGCAGCCGGGAGGTTGTACGAGCAGTACTTC.

This rearrangement joins TRBV19 to TRBJ1-1, with 8 bases identical to TRBD1. The V segment lost 5 bases and the J segment 1 base; nucleotides outside the gene matches: 15. This CDR3 region has 18 residues. The germline CDR1 and CDR2 sequences are LNHDA and SQIVND (reference sequence). The CDR3 DNA sequence: TGTGCCAGTAGTGCGCTTTTGGTGGACAGGGATCCGAACACTGAAGCTTTCTTT. This codes for CASSALLVDRDPNTEAFF.

V is TRBV11-2 and J is TRBJ1-3, with D possibly being TRBD1 (5 bases). Trimming took 5 bases from V and 2 from J, leaving 19 bases between them. Germline V gene lookup returns CDR1 SGHAT and CDR2 FQNNGV. The CDR3 length is 17 residues. The CDR3 DNA is TGTGCCAGCAGCCCCGGTCTTGGGGCCGCGGCTGGAAACACCATATATTTT. Its translation: CASSPGLGAAAGNTIYF.